The entry below describes one T cell receptor (beta chain). The antigen is unknown. Investigators spread the genomic DNA of each subset evenly over several immunoSEQ plates. Measured with immunoSEQ multiplex PCR; TCRdb has only the in-frame clones, and not every one. The repertoire holds just over 2,000,000 clones, roughly 94% seen once, with 0.13% in the top ten. The data were obtained in a study of shared clonotypes between healthy human individuals. General study points: Large sequencing depth failed to make sorted-subset sequencing complete, rarefaction showed. Richness estimates generally favored naive over memory subsets.

This CDR3 has 19 amino acids. Deletions cut 5 bases from V and 9 bases from J, with 29 bases between. Germline CDR1 reads SEHNR; CDR2 reads FQNEAQ (reference sequence). This chain connects TRBV7-9 to TRBJ1-6; D is possibly TRBD1 (5 bases). The TCR originated in a man aged 18 to 30 in good health. Sequenced material: naive CD4+ T cells sorted from blood. Indicated subset: CD45RA+ positively selected. The CDR3 region is CASSQTGTWTLRRGSPLHF. The CDR3 DNA reads as TGTGCCAGCAGCCAGACGGGTACGTGGACCCTTAGGAGGGGTTCACCCCTCCACTTT.